This T cell receptor (beta chain) is drawn from a study of cytomegalovirus exposure and HLA in healthy donors. Background on the study: The approximately 120 validation repertoires were reported in a later analysis to have been generated on the same platform as the roughly 700 first-cohort repertoires. Study-wide results and limits: The study found most TCR sequences rare, yet found some public TCRs in many donors. A later analysis found first-cohort TCR clusters tended to co-occur in the 120 validation repertoires. The listing of 150 to 200 TCR beta chains classed them as cytomegalovirus-associated.

V gave up 10 bases and J gave up 1 base, with 21 bases separating them. Germline V lookup: CDR1 WSHSY, CDR2 SAAADI. There are 16 residues in the CDR3. The data were produced by immunoSEQ multiplex PCR, yet TCRdb's version contains in-frame clones alone and is incomplete. The sample lists roughly 100,000 clones; 85% were seen once. In the case of this clone: Its antigen is undetermined.

The TCR originated in a man aged 18 to 29 in good health and CMV-seropositive. V gene TRBV10-2 combines with J gene TRBJ2-3; the D gene is possibly TRBD2 (5 bases). The sample was PBMCs. The CDR3 DNA sequence: TGCGCCATCAACCTTACTCCGGGAAAAGGCACAGATACGCAGTATTTT. Its translation is CAINLTPGKGTDTQYF.